What follows is one TCR beta chain and its context. Germline values: CDR1 SGHRS, CDR2 YFSETQ. The CDR3 extends over 16 amino acids. V gave up 3 bases and J gave up 1 base; unmatched junction bases: 4. These data originate in a study of T cells of healthy individuals. One entry per CDR3 protein, called by TCRdb with MiXCR from the 5' RACE reads. The sample includes approximately 100,000 distinct CDR3 sequences, under 20% of them seen just once. The TCR originated in a human donor in good health. The chain combines TRBV5-1 with TRBJ2-3, with 11 bases fitting TRBD2. The CDR3: CASSSSTSGGTDTQYF. The CDR3 DNA follows: TGCGCCAGCAGCTCTTCGACTAGCGGGGGCACAGATACGCAGTATTTT.